The rows below give T cell receptor beta chains drawn from one sample of a study of T cell responses to AZD1222 COVID-19 vaccine. TCRdb keeps only in-frame clones here, not all; method: immunoSEQ multiplex PCR. The table includes 85,000 to 130,000 clones, around nine tenths detected once. Sequenced material: peripheral blood, taken 28 days after the second dose of the MenACWY control vaccine. The receptors come from an adult who received the MenACWY meningococcal vaccine as a control. The CDR3 runs from the conserved cysteine through the conserved F or W.

TRBJ2-7	TRBV3-1/TRBV3-2	CASSQGSSGAYEQYF
TRBJ1-1	TRBV6-5	CASSSKVQGGTEAFF
TRBJ2-1	TRBV2	CASSEAPPGGGSNEQFF
TRBJ2-1	TRBV3-1/TRBV3-2	CASSQDRRGEQFF
TRBJ2-1	TRBV24-1	CATSDPSGGAFDEQFF
TRBJ1-4	TRBV7-8	CASTLWGRGTNEKLFF
TRBJ2-6	TRBV7-3	CASSLYSGANVLTF
TRBJ2-7	TRBV7-8	CASSLGTGGHEQYF
TRBJ1-3	TRBV11-2	CASSLVWTHSGNTIYF
TRBJ2-6	TRBV2	CASSELQVLAGANVLTF
TRBJ1-4	TRBV5-1	CASSLADGAEKLFF
TRBJ1-2	TRBV9	CASSAQGLANYGYTF
TRBJ1-4	TRBV3-1/TRBV3-2	CASSHTPGGRIGVGEKLFF
TRBJ2-1	TRBV23-1	CASSQSGGGYSSYNEQFF
TRBJ2-3	TRBV27	CASSTPGQGAGDTQYF
TRBJ2-1	TRBV6-2/TRBV6-3	CASSSPLGRSYNEQFF
TRBJ1-4	TRBV4-3	CASSQGRGPANEKLFF
TRBJ2-1	TRBV19	CASTTRDASSYNEQFF
TRBJ1-2	TRBV18	CASSPVRQGNYGYTF
TRBJ1-2	TRBV2	CASTRVAGGFGYTF
TRBJ1-2	TRBV19	CASTPGTGISTNYGYTF
TRBJ1-4	TRBV12-3/TRBV12-4	CARTGDHEKLFF
TRBJ1-1	TRBV7-2	CASSLRGSGPQNTEAFF
TRBJ2-3	TRBV19	CASSIWRGGRETDTQYF
TRBJ1-1	TRBV5-4	CASSPGRGVTEAFF
TRBJ1-1	TRBV18	CASSPGQTEAFF
TRBJ1-5	TRBV5-8	CASSLKQGLSNQPQHF
TRBJ1-2	TRBV5-5	CASSSGGGNYGYTF
TRBJ2-7	TRBV5-4	CASSLGGTGAYEQYF
TRBJ1-4	TRBV5-1	CASRRGLGTGEKLFF
TRBJ1-5	TRBV28	CASSFATGGGNQPQHF
TRBJ2-3	TRBV3-1/TRBV3-2	CASSLRQAGGDRDTQYF
TRBJ1-2	TRBV13	CASSLAPGNGYTF
TRBJ2-7	TRBV29-1	CSVGQGTYEQYF
TRBJ2-3	TRBV7-3	CASSLKKAERTSGTQYF
TRBJ1-3	TRBV5-1	CASSLVGISGNTIYF
TRBJ1-4	TRBV7-2	CASSLQSGGFEKLFF
TRBJ1-6	TRBV6-5	CASSYSTGPYNSPLHF
TRBJ2-2	TRBV7-2	CASSFAAGATGELFF
TRBJ1-2	TRBV12-3/TRBV12-4	CASSLLNSYTF
TRBJ1-1	TRBV6-5	CASSYSPRPGTEAFF
TRBJ2-4	TRBV5-4	CASSESSGGINIQYF
TRBJ1-1	TRBV6-5	CASFLGRDTEAFF
TRBJ1-6	TRBV14	CASSPWGNSPLHF
TRBJ2-1	TRBV24-1	CATSMTDTMNEQFF
TRBJ2-1	TRBV15	CATSREGQSNEQFF
TRBJ1-2	TRBV1	CTSSQDLGQGVCYTF
TRBJ1-2	TRBV18	CASSPGQGANYGYTF
TRBJ2-3	TRBV28	CASTWASGGGGTDTQYF
TRBJ1-5	TRBV5-1	CASSFGGTGQPQHF
TRBJ2-5	TRBV6-2/TRBV6-3	CASSRGGETQYF
TRBJ1-1	TRBV11-2	CASSFGRENEEAFF
TRBJ2-3	TRBV9	CASSVNPTGGRDTQYF
TRBJ1-4	TRBV3-1/TRBV3-2	CASNIGTGEEKLFF
TRBJ1-1	TRBV5-8	CASSWLDTEAFF